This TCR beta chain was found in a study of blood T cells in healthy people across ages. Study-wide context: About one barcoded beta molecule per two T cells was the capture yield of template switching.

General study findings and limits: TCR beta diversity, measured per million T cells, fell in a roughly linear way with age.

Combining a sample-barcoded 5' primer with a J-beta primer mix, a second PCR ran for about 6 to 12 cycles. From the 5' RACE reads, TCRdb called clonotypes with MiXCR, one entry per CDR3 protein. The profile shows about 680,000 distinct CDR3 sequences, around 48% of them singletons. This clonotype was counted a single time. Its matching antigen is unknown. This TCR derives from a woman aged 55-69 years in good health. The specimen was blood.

CDR3 loop: CASSRDPDTEAFF. The CDR3 DNA is TGTGCCAGCTCACGGGACCCCGACACTGAAGCTTTCTTT. The chain is built from TRBV27 and TRBJ1-1; tentative D call: TRBD1 (5 bases). There are 13 residues in the CDR3. CDR1 is MNHEY and CDR2 is SMNVEV in the germline V gene (reference sequence). Trimming left V 8 bases short and J 3 bases short, with 13 bases between.